The 24 T cell receptor beta chains given below trace back to one sample, sequenced in a study of shared clonotypes between healthy human individuals. Clones were sequenced by immunoSEQ multiplex PCR, and TCRdb holds only the in-frame ones, with some missing. This sample carries hundreds of thousands of clones, 80% to 90% of them seen once, and the ten largest clones take 15% to 20%. The sample comprised memory CD8+ T cells sorted from blood. Noted subset: CD45RO+ cells pooled with CCR7-negative TemRA cells. The source is a man aged 18 to 29 in good health.

The rearrangement links TRBV4-3 to TRBJ2-1; tentatively, D is TRBD2 (6 bases). This CDR3 comprises 18 residues. Trimming removed 0 bases at V and 8 bases at J, with 23 bases between. The germline V gene has CDR1 LGHNA and CDR2 YSLEER. The CDR3 DNA reads as TGCGCCAGCAGCCAAGAACCCGCGGCGGGACTGGGAGCCGATGAGCAGTTCTTC. Translation: CASSQEPAAGLGADEQFF.

The V call is TRBV28, the J call TRBJ1-2; 8 positions agree with TRBD1. The ends lost 4 bases at V and 4 bases at J; junction bases unmatched: 17. The CDR3 contains 18 residues. Germline V gene lookup returns CDR1 MDHEN and CDR2 SYDVKM. The chain's CDR3 is CASSSLQGVPPYSYGYTF. DNA for the CDR3: TGTGCCAGCAGTTCCCTACAGGGGGTCCCTCCCTATTCCTATGGCTACACCTTC.

This chain connects TRBV4-2 to TRBJ2-1, with TRBD2 matching over 13 bases. The CDR3 is made up of 16 amino acids. With 4 bases clipped from V and 5 bases from J, the junction kept 5 bases outside the gene matches. Germline values: CDR1 LGHNA, CDR2 YNFKEQ. The CDR3, as DNA: TGTGCCAGCAGCCTCGGACTAGCGGGGGCTAACAATGAGCAGTTCTTC. Translation gives CASSLGLAGANNEQFF.

J is TRBJ2-7 and V is TRBV5-4; a weak D match, TRBD2 (5 bases). The CDR3 contains 15 residues. Trimming removed 0 bases at V and 6 bases at J, with 16 bases between. Germline CDR1 is SGHNT and CDR2 is YYREEE (reference sequence). The CDR3 DNA reads as TGTGCCAGCAGCTTGGGTCCAATACTGGGGAGCGAGCAGTACTTC. It encodes CASSLGPILGSEQYF.

This rearrangement joins TRBV27 to TRBJ1-1, with D perhaps TRBD1 (6 bases). The CDR3 sequence is 16 residues long. Looked up from germline, CDR1 is MNHEY and CDR2 is SMNVEV (reference sequence). The V end was cut by 2 bases, the J end by 0 bases, with 13 bases between. The CDR3: CASSLTAGTMNTEAFF. The CDR3 DNA reads as TGTGCCAGCAGTTTAACAGCGGGGACAATGAACACTGAAGCTTTCTTT.

The chain combines TRBV13 with TRBJ2-3; TRBD1 or TRBD2 may be the D gene (5 bases each). CDR3 length equals 17 residues. V lost 3 bases to trimming and J lost 0 bases, with 16 bases between them. In germline, CDR1 is PRHDT, CDR2 FYEKMQ (reference sequence). CDR3 sequence (DNA): TGTGCCAGCAGCTTCGTTAGGGGCAGGGAGAGCACAGATACGCAGTATTTT. Its protein is CASSFVRGRESTDTQYF. The complete variable domain, with remaining parts taken from reference TRBV13 and TRBJ2-3, reads AAGVIQSPRHLIKEKRETATLKCYPIPRHDTVYWYQQGPGQDPQFLISFYEKMQSDKGSIPDRFSAQQFSDYHSELNMSSLELGDSALYFCASSFVRGRESTDTQYFGPGTRLTVL.

This clone was recorded only once. This chain uses TRBV10-3 with TRBJ1-1; D is unresolved. V lost 2 bases, J lost 6 bases, and 13 bases lay in between. The germline V gene encodes CDR1 ENHRY and CDR2 SYGVKD. The CDR3 contains 14 residues. CDR3 in DNA: TGTGCCATCAGTGAGACCGGGCCCCCGCCTGAAGCTTTCTTT. Amino acid sequence: CAISETGPPPEAFF.

The J gene is TRBJ2-2, the V gene TRBV9, with 9 nucleotides matching TRBD1. Trimming at V came to 2 bases and at J to 7 bases, leaving 9 bases not matched to a gene. This CDR3 region has 16 residues. Per the germline V gene, CDR1 is SGDLS and CDR2 is YYNGEE. The CDR3 region is CASSVPRDRAVGELFF. The CDR3 DNA follows: TGTGCCAGCAGCGTTCCGCGGGACAGGGCGGTCGGGGAGCTGTTTTTT. The complete variable domain, with remaining parts taken from reference TRBV9 and TRBJ2-2, reads DSGVTQTPKHLITATGQRVTLRCSPRSGDLSVYWYQQSLDQGLQFLIQYYNGEERAKGNILERFSAQQFPDLHSELNLSSLELGDSALYFCASSVPRDRAVGELFFGEGSRLTVL.

A remark on this clone: The identical CDR3 is also encoded by other nucleotide sequences in the sample. The chain couples TRBV7-9 to TRBJ2-7; the D gene is possibly TRBD2 (6 bases). The CDR3 consists of 12 residues. Germline V lookup: CDR1 SEHNR, CDR2 FQNEAQ (reference sequence). Trimming took 5 bases from V and 4 from J, leaving 9 bases between them. The CDR3 here is CASSLGRYEQYF. CDR3 bases: TGTGCCAGCAGCCTAGGGAGGTACGAGCAGTACTTC.

The table lists this clone with a count of one. The V gene is TRBV4-1, the J gene TRBJ2-3, with 7 bases identical to TRBD1. The CDR3 is 18 amino acids. Germline V gene lookup returns CDR1 MGHRA and CDR2 YSYEKL. V shed 0 bases, J shed 1 base, and the junction held 10 bases outside the gene matches. The CDR3 DNA follows: TGCGCCAGCAGCCAAGAAGGGGGCGATTTCTTCGGCACAGATACGCAGTATTTT. Translation: CASSQEGGDFFGTDTQYF.

The chain recombines TRBV18 with TRBJ1-2; D may be TRBD1 (6 bases). CDR3 size: 18 residues. V gave up 0 bases and J gave up 2 bases, with 19 bases separating them. CDR1 KGHSH and CDR2 LQKENI come from the germline V gene. CDR3 residues: CASSPPRGGEPSNYGYTF. The CDR3, as DNA: TGTGCCAGCTCACCACCTCGAGGGGGGGAACCTTCCAACTATGGCTACACCTTC.

This clone showed up just once. This sequence joins TRBV7-9 and TRBJ2-7, with D perhaps matching TRBD1 (6 bases). From germline, CDR1 is SEHNR and CDR2 FQNEAQ (reference sequence). This CDR3 comprises 12 residues. Trimming shortened V by 2 bases and J by 11 bases, and 13 bases separated the two germline ends. The CDR3 loop reads CASSLYGGSEYF. As DNA, the CDR3 is TGTGCCAGCAGCTTATATGGGGGCTCGGAGTACTTC. Looking up the rest from reference TRBV7-9 and TRBJ2-7 gives the full variable domain: DTGVSQNPRHKITKRGQNVTFRCDPISEHNRLYWYRQTLGQGPEFLTYFQNEAQLEKSRLLSDRFSAERPKGSFSTLEIQRTEQGDSAMYLCASSLYGGSEYFGPGTRLTVT.

The chain couples TRBV5-1 to TRBJ2-7; D not certain. Trimming left V 3 bases short and J 0 bases short, with 10 bases between. The CDR3 loop spans 14 amino acids. Germline V gene data show CDR1 as SGHRS and CDR2 as YFSETQ. The CDR3 coding sequence is TGCGCCAGCAGCTGGGCCGCAGACTCCTACGAGCAGTACTTC. This encodes CASSWAADSYEQYF.

The V call is TRBV11-1, the J call TRBJ1-5; D may be TRBD1 (5 bases). The germline V gene has CDR1 SGHAT and CDR2 FQDESV (reference sequence). The CDR3 extends over 14 amino acids. The ends were cut back, 0 bases at V and 9 bases at J, with 12 bases in the middle. CDR3 nucleotide sequence: TGTGCCAGCAGCTTAGCGGTGGGGGAAGGGCCCCAGCATTTT. It yields the protein CASSLAVGEGPQHF.

This chain connects TRBV29-1 to TRBJ2-2, with 9 bases matching TRBD1. Germline loops: CDR1 SQVTM, CDR2 ANQGSEA. The CDR3 consists of 17 residues. Germline trimming cut 7 bases from V and 1 base from J; bases unmatched to any gene: 13. CDR3 sequence: CSAFLLRTGVNTGELFF. CDR3 DNA: TGCAGCGCTTTTCTTCTAAGGACAGGGGTGAACACCGGGGAGCTGTTTTTT.

This chain uses TRBV19 with TRBJ2-7; 7 bases are shared with TRBD1. Germline CDR1 and CDR2: LNHDA and SQIVND (reference sequence). The CDR3 is 16 residues long. V was clipped by 5 bases and J by 1 base; unmatched bases: 11. CDR3 loop: CASSAHSDRTSYEQYF. The CDR3 nucleotides read TGTGCCAGTAGTGCGCACTCGGACAGGACTTCCTACGAGCAGTACTTC.

The chain joins TRBV10-3 to TRBJ1-1, with 8 nucleotides matching TRBD1. CDR3 size: 15 residues. The germline CDR1 and CDR2 sequences are ENHRY and SYGVKD. V lost 3 bases, J lost 6 bases, and 9 bases stayed unmatched. The CDR3 DNA sequence: TGTGCCATCAGTGAAGGATCAGGGGGCAGGGCTGAAGCTTTCTTT. Residues: CAISEGSGGRAEAFF.

The chain is built from TRBV6-6 and TRBJ2-2; TRBD2 is a possible D gene (5 bases). CDR3 length: 15 amino acids. The ends were cut back, 7 bases at V and 6 bases at J, with 18 bases in the middle. Germline CDR1 MNHNY, CDR2 SVGAGI (reference sequence). The CDR3 here is CASTQARMRAGELFF. The CDR3 nucleotides read TGTGCCAGCACCCAGGCTCGTATGAGGGCCGGGGAGCTGTTTTTT.

The rearrangement uses TRBV30 and TRBJ2-7; D is ambiguous. In germline, CDR1 is GTSNPN, CDR2 SVGIG (reference sequence). The CDR3 length is 13 residues. V was trimmed by 0 bases and J by 2 bases, leaving 8 bases between them. Here the CDR3 reads CAWSVQAAYEQYF. The CDR3 bases are TGTGCCTGGAGTGTCCAGGCTGCCTACGAGCAGTACTTC.

V usage is TRBV7-2 and J usage is TRBJ1-6; the D is unclear. This CDR3 region has 17 residues. The V end was cut by 1 base, the J end by 0 bases, with 10 bases between. The germline gives CDR1 SGHTA, CDR2 FQGNSA. The CDR3 DNA reads as TGTGCCAGCAGCTTAGTCTCGGGGAGCTCCTATAATTCACCCCTCCACTTT. Translated: CASSLVSGSSYNSPLHF.

There are many counts of this clone. Other nucleotide sequences in the sample specify the same CDR3. This sequence joins TRBV27 and TRBJ2-7, with D unclear. The CDR3 totals 14 residues. V lost 4 bases and J 2 bases, leaving 12 bases between the germline ends. Germline V gene lookup returns CDR1 MNHEY and CDR2 SMNVEV (reference sequence). The CDR3 here is CASSYRVGTYEQYF. CDR3 coding DNA: TGTGCCAGCAGTTATCGTGTCGGCACCTACGAGCAGTACTTC.

This sequence joins TRBV4-1 and TRBJ2-5; TRBD2 is a possible D gene (6 bases). The CDR3 is 13 residues long. V was shortened by 4 bases and J by 9 bases, with 15 bases between the two germline ends. Germline V lookup: CDR1 MGHRA, CDR2 YSYEKL. DNA of the CDR3: TGCGCCAGCAGCCCCCCGACTAGGGTGCCCCAGTACTTC. It codes for CASSPPTRVPQYF.

The chain uses TRBV7-9 and TRBJ2-1; no clear D gene. This CDR3 spans 12 amino acids. CDR1 SEHNR and CDR2 FQNEAQ come from the germline V gene (reference sequence). The V and J ends lost 5 bases and 8 bases respectively, with 10 bases between them. The CDR3 bases are TGTGCCAGCAGCCCCTACGGCGATGAGCAGTTCTTC. Translating gives CASSPYGDEQFF.

The chain combines TRBV27 with TRBJ1-3, with a possible D match to TRBD1 (6 bases). This CDR3 region has 15 residues. Germline assignment: CDR1 MNHEY and CDR2 SMNVEV (reference sequence). V shed 5 bases and J shed 4 bases, with 15 bases lying between them. Here the CDR3 reads CASSTGGLGGNTIYF. DNA of the CDR3: TGTGCCAGCAGTACTGGGGGCCTCGGAGGAAACACCATATATTTT.